The clone carrying this T cell receptor (beta chain) was seen just once. 60 Vbeta and 13 Jbeta primers were used in PCR. Sequencing was performed with immunoSEQ multiplex PCR; in TCRdb, only in-frame clones are kept and a portion is missing. The sample has about 220,000 clones, approximately 88% seen once. The data stem from a study of cytomegalovirus exposure and HLA in healthy donors. This sequence was found in a boy between 2 and 10 years old in good health and CMV-seronegative. The source material was PBMCs.

CDR3 nucleotides: TGTGCCTGGAGTGCCGGCCTCACAGGGGCAAAGGGCGAGCAGTACTTC. Encoded protein: CAWSAGLTGAKGEQYF. The chain links TRBV30 to TRBJ2-7; TRBD1 agrees at 7 bases. The CDR3 covers 16 residues. V shed 1 base, J shed 6 bases, and the junction held 15 bases outside the gene matches. CDR1 and CDR2 (germline): GTSNPN, SVGIG (reference sequence).